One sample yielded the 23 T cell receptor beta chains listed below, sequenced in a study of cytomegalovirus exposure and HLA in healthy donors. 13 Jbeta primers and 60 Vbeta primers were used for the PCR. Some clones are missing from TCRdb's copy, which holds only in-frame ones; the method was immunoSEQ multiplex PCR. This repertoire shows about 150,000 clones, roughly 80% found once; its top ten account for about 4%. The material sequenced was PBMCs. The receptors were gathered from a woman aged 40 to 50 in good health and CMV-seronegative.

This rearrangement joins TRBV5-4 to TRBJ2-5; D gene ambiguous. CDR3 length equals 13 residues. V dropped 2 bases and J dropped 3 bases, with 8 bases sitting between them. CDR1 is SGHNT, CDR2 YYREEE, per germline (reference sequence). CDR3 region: CASSLDWEETQYF. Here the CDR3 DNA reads TGTGCCAGCAGCTTAGACTGGGAAGAGACCCAGTACTTC.

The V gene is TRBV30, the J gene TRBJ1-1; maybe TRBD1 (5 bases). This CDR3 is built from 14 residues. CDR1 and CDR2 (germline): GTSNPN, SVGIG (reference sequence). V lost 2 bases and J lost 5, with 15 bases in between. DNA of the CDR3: TGTGCCTGGAGTCTGGTCGGGGGTAGGACTGAAGCTTTCTTT. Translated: CAWSLVGGRTEAFF.

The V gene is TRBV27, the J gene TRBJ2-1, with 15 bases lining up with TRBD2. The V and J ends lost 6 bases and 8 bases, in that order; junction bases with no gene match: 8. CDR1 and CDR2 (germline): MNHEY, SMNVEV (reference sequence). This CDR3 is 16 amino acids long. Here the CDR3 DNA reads TGTGCCAGCAGACCATCGGGACTAGCGGGAGGAGATGAGCAGTTCTTC. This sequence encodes CASRPSGLAGGDEQFF.

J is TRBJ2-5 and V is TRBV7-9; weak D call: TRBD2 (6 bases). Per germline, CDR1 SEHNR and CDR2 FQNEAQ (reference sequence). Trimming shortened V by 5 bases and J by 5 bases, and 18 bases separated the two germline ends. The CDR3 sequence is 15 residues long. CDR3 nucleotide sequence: TGTGCCAGCAGCACACGCATCGGACGGGGGGAGACCCAGTACTTC. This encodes CASSTRIGRGETQYF. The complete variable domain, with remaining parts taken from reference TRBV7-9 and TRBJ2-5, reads DTGVSQNPRHKITKRGQNVTFRCDPISEHNRLYWYRQTLGQGPEFLTYFQNEAQLEKSRLLSDRFSAERPKGSFSTLEIQRTEQGDSAMYLCASSTRIGRGETQYFGPGTRLLVL.

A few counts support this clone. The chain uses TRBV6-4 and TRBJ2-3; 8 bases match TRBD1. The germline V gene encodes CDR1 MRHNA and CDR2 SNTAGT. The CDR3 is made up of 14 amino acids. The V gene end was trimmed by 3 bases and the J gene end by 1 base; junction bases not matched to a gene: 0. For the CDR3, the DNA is TGTGCCAGCAGTGAACAGGGGGGCACAGATACGCAGTATTTT. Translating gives CASSEQGGTDTQYF.

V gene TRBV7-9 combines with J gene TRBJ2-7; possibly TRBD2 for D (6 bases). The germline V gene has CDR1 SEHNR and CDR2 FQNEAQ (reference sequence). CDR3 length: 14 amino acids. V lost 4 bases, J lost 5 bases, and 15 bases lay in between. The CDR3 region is CASSSGLGGHEQYF. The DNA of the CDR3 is TGTGCCAGCAGCTCGGGCCTGGGGGGTCACGAGCAGTACTTC.

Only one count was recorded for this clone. CDR3 region: CSVSDYRVNTEAFF. The CDR3 bases are TGCAGCGTTTCAGATTACAGGGTGAACACTGAAGCTTTCTTT. This sequence joins TRBV29-1 and TRBJ1-1; weak D call: TRBD1 (6 bases). Trimming cost V 5 bases and J 0 bases, with 13 bases left between them. Germline V gives CDR1 SQVTM, CDR2 ANQGSEA. The CDR3 totals 14 residues.

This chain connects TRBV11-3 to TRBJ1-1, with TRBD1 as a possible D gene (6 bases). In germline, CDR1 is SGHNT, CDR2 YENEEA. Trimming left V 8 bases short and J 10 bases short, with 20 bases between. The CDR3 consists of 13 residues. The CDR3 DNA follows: TGTGCCAGCCATAGGAACAGGGCCTCTTTAGCTTTCTTT. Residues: CASHRNRASLAFF.

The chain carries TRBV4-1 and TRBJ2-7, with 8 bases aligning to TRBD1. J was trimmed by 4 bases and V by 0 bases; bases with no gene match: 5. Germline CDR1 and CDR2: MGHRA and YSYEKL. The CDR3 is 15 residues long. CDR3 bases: TGCGCCAGCAGCCAAGATCCCGGGACAGGTTACGAGCAGTACTTC. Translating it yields CASSQDPGTGYEQYF.

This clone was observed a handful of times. DNA of the CDR3: TGTGCCAGTGGTAGACAGGGGATGAAACAGCCCCAGCATTTT. It encodes CASGRQGMKQPQHF. This chain uses TRBV19 with TRBJ1-5; 8 bases are a match to TRBD1. Trimming cost V 8 bases and J 7 bases; bases outside gene matches: 10. The CDR3 runs 14 residues. Germline V gene data show CDR1 as LNHDA and CDR2 as SQIVND (reference sequence).

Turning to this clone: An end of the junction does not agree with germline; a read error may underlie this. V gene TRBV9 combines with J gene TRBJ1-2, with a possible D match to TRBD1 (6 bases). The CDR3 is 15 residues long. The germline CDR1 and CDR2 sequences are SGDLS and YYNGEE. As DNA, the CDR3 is TGTGCCAGCAGCGTGGGGGCAGGGCCTAACTATGGCCACACCTTC. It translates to CASSVGAGPNYGHTF.

CDR3 bases: TGTGCCAGCAGCTTCCCCCGGGGGGGCACTGAAGCTTTCTTT. Translating gives CASSFPRGGTEAFF. This chain uses TRBV7-9 with TRBJ1-1; possibly TRBD1 for D (5 bases). Between the trimmed V and J ends, which lost 3 bases and 4 bases, there was a span of 12 bases. The V gene's germline CDR1 is SEHNR and CDR2 FQNEAQ (reference sequence). The CDR3 is 14 amino acids.

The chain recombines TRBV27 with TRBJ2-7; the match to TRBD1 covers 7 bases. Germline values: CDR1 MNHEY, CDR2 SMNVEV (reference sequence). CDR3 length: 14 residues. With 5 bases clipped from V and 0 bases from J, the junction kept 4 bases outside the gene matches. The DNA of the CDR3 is TGTGCCAGCAGTCGATCAGGGGGCTCCTACGAGCAGTACTTC. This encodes CASSRSGGSYEQYF.

The CDR3 coding sequence is TGTGCCAGCAGTTTAGATAGGTGGCGGGTCGCTGAAGCTTTCTTT. It encodes CASSLDRWRVAEAFF. The rearrangement links TRBV27 to TRBJ1-1; D not resolved. The CDR3 contains 15 residues. In germline, CDR1 is MNHEY, CDR2 SMNVEV (reference sequence). The V end was cut by 2 bases, the J end by 6 bases, with 16 bases between.

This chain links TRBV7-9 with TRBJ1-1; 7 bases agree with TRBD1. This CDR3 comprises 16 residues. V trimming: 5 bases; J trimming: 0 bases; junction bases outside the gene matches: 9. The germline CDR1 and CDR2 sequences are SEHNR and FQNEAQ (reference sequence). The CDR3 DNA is TGTGCCAGCAGCCCCCCAGGGACAGTCCTGAACACTGAAGCTTTCTTT. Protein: CASSPPGTVLNTEAFF.

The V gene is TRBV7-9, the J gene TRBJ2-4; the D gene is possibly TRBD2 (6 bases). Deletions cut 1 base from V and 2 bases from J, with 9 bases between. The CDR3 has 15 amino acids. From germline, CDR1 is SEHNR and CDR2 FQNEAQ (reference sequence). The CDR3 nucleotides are TGTGCCAGCAGCTTAGGGAGGGGATCCAAAAACATTCAGTACTTC. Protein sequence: CASSLGRGSKNIQYF.

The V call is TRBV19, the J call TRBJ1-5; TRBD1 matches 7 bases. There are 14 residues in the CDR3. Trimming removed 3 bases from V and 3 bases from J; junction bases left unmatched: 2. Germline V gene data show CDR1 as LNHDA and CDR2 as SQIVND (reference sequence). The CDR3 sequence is CASSIQGDNQPQHF. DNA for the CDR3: TGTGCCAGTAGTATCCAGGGGGACAATCAGCCCCAGCATTTT.

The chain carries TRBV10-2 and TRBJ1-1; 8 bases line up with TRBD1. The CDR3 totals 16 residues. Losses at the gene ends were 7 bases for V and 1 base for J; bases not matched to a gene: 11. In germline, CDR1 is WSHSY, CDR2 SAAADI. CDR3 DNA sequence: TGCGCCAGCACGCCGGATCATCAGGGGGCGAACACTGAAGCTTTCTTT. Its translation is CASTPDHQGANTEAFF.

The CDR3 loop reads CASSVGSINTGELFF. In DNA form, the CDR3 reads TGTGCCAGCAGCGTCGGTAGTATAAACACCGGGGAGCTGTTTTTT. The genes are TRBV9 and TRBJ2-2; D remains ambiguous. Trimming left V 2 bases short and J 2 bases short, with 10 bases between. This CDR3 comprises 15 residues. Germline V gene lookup returns CDR1 SGDLS and CDR2 YYNGEE.

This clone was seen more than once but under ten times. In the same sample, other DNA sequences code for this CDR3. The CDR3 nucleotides read TGCGCCAGCTCCGGGACTAGCGGCTCCTACGAGCAGTACTTC. Protein: CASSGTSGSYEQYF. This sequence joins TRBV10-1 and TRBJ2-7, with TRBD2 identical over 11 bases. Germline V CDR1 and CDR2: WNHNN, SYGVQD (reference sequence). This CDR3 region has 14 residues. V lost 8 bases, J lost 0 bases, and 3 bases stayed unmatched.

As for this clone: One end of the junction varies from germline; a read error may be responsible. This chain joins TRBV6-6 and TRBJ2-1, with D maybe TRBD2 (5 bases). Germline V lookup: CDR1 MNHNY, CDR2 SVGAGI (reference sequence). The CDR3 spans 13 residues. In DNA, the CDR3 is TGTGCCAGCCGTTACTCCGTGACTATTGAGCAGTTCTTC. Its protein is CASRYSVTIEQFF.

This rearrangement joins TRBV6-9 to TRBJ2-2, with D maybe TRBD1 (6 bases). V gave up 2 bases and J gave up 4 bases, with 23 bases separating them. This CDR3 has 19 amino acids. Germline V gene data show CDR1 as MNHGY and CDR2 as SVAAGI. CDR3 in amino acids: CASSYPCRTVKGTTGELFF. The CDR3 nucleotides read TGTGCCAGCAGTTATCCGTGCCGGACAGTCAAGGGTACCACCGGGGAGCTGTTTTTT.

CDR3 DNA sequence: TGTGCCAGCGTCCAGGGGGCTGTCGGGGAGCTGTTTTTT. Its protein is CASVQGAVGELFF. The chain has TRBV6-1 and TRBJ2-2; TRBD1 matches 8 bases. V trimming: 8 bases; J trimming: 7 bases; junction bases outside the gene matches: 6. Germline CDR1 is MNHNS and CDR2 is SASEGT. This CDR3 has 13 residues.